These 6 T cell receptor beta chains were sequenced from one sample in a study of blood T cells in healthy people across ages. Primers used in a second PCR of about 7 to 11 cycles were a sample-barcoded 5' primer and a J-beta primer mix. TCRdb used MiXCR to reprocess the 5' RACE reads, holding one entry per CDR3 protein. The sample comprises 700,000 to 800,000 distinct CDR3 sequences, approximately 39% of which are singletons, and less than 25% rests with the top ten. Sequenced: blood. The receptors shown here come from a woman between 55 and 75 years old in good health.

This rearrangement joins TRBV5-1 to TRBJ2-3; D possibly corresponds to TRBD2 (5 bases). The CDR3 extends over 16 amino acids. Trimming stripped 0 bases from V and 1 base from J, with 12 bases between. The V gene's germline CDR1 is SGHRS and CDR2 YFSETQ. The CDR3 DNA sequence: TGCGCCAGCAGCTTGGGACCCGACGGGGGCACAGATACGCAGTATTTT. This codes for CASSLGPDGGTDTQYF.

This clonotype came up a few times. The CDR3 region has the DNA TGTGCCAGCAGCTCCCCCACTAGCGGGCCACAAGAGACCCAGTACTTC. This codes for CASSSPTSGPQETQYF. The chain couples TRBV11-2 to TRBJ2-5, with 9 bases fitting TRBD2. V dropped 4 bases and J dropped 2; count of bases not matched to a gene: 8. This CDR3 has 16 amino acids. The germline gives CDR1 SGHAT, CDR2 FQNNGV.

The chain joins TRBV7-2 to TRBJ2-3; D tentatively reads TRBD1 or TRBD2 (6 bases each). Deletions cut 1 base from V and 4 bases from J, with 15 bases between. The CDR3 spans 16 residues. CDR1 is SGHTA and CDR2 is FQGNSA in the germline V gene. CDR3 sequence (DNA): TGTACCAGCAGCTTAGAAGGGGGGCCTCGTCCAGATACGCAGTATTTT. Protein sequence: CTSSLEGGPRPDTQYF.

In this sample, this clonotype turned up a few times. The chain carries TRBV25-1 and TRBJ2-7; D call uncertain. The V end was cut by 1 base, the J end by 4 bases, with 8 bases between. Germline V gene data show CDR1 as MGHDK and CDR2 as SYGVNS. CDR3 length: 13 amino acids. The CDR3 spells CASSEWKDYEQYF. In DNA form, the CDR3 reads TGTGCCAGCAGTGAATGGAAGGATTACGAGCAGTACTTC.

The table lists this clonotype with a few counts. The rearrangement uses TRBV3-1 and TRBJ2-4; 13 bases map to TRBD2. The germline V gene encodes CDR1 LGHDT and CDR2 YNNKEL (reference sequence). The V segment lost 5 bases and the J segment 2 bases; nucleotides outside the gene matches: 9. The length of the CDR3 is 18 residues. The CDR3 nucleotides are TGTGCCAGCAGCGCCGGGACTAGCGGGATCGGATCCAAAAACATTCAGTACTTC. Its translation: CASSAGTSGIGSKNIQYF. The full variable domain, in which reference TRBV3-1 and TRBJ2-4 provide the parts outside the CDR3, is DTAVSQTPKYLVTQMGNDKSIKCEQNLGHDTMYWYKQDSKKFLKIMFSYNNKELIINETVPNRFSPKSPDKAHLNLHINSLELGDSAVYFCASSAGTSGIGSKNIQYFGAGTRLSVL.

A few counts support this clonotype. This chain joins TRBV5-1 and TRBJ2-3; possible D gene TRBD2, 6 bases. CDR3 size: 15 residues. Germline CDR1 and CDR2: SGHRS and YFSETQ. Trimming removed 4 bases at V and 2 bases at J, with 14 bases between. The CDR3, as DNA: TGCGCCAGCAGCCCCAATGCGGGAACCACAGATACGCAGTATTTT. This codes for CASSPNAGTTDTQYF.